This record looks at one T cell receptor beta chain sequence and its context. CDR3 length: 16 residues. Per germline, CDR1 LNHDA and CDR2 SQIVND (reference sequence). V lost 2 bases and J 4 bases, leaving 15 bases between the germline ends. The data are from a study of control samples from healthy donors and cancer patients. The data were produced by immunoSEQ multiplex PCR, yet TCRdb's version contains in-frame clones alone and is incomplete. The sample consists of 150,000 to 200,000 clones, about 91% of them appearing once. The sequenced material came from blood. The receptor's source is a man aged 18 to 29 in good health. The chain recombines TRBV19 with TRBJ1-5; a possible D gene is TRBD1 (5 bases). CDR3 sequence reads: CASSIREGFENQPQHF. The CDR3 bases are TGTGCCAGTAGTATAAGGGAGGGGTTCGAAAATCAGCCCCAGCATTTT.